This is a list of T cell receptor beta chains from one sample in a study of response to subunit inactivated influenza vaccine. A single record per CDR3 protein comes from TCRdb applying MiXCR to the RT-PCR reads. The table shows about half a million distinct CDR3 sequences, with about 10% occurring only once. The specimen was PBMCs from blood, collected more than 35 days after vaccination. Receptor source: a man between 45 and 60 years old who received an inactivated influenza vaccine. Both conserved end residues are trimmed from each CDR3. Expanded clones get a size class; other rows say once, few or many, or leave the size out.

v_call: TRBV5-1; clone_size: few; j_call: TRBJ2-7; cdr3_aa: ASSHRDRAYEQY
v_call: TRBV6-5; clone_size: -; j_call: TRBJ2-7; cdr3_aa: ASSYKASYEQY
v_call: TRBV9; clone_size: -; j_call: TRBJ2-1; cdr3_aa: ASSGRGLAGEWPF
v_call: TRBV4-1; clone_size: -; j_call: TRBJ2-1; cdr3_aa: ASSQDPGGQLEQF
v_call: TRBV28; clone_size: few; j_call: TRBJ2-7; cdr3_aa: ASSLELVYEQY
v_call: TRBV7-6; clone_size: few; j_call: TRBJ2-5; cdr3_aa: ASSFSPSAGETQY
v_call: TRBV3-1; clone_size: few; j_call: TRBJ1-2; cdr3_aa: ASSQDSWRFGGYT
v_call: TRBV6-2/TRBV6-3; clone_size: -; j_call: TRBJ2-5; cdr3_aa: AGVQGGVGETQY
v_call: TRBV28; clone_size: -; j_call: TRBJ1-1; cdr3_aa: ASSLAGGRAVTEAF
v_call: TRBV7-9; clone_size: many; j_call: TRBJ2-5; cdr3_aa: ASSYLTETQY
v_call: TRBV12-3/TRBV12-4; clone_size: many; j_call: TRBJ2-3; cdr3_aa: ASTEGLPRTDTQY
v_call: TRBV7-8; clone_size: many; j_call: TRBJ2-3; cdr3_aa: ASSLGLITDTQY
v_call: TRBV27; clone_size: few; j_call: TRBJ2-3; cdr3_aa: ASSFNFAEQYRTDTQY
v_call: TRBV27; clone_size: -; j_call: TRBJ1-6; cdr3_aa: ASSSGITYNSPLH
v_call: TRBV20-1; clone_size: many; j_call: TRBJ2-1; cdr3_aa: SAINTGYAEQF
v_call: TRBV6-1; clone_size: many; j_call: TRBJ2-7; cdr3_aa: ASRPRRRTSGLSSYEQY
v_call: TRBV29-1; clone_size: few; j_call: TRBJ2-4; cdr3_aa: SVRRGGRLNIQY
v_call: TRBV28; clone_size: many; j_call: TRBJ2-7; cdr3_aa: ARNLGVVKLRVEY
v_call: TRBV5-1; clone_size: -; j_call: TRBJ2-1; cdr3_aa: ASSLASGGTYNEQF
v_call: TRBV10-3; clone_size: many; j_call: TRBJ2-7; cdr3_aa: AISRTSQYEQY
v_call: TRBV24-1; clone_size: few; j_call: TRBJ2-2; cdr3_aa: ATSEDSTGELF
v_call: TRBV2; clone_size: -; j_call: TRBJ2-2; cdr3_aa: ASKEMTNTGELF
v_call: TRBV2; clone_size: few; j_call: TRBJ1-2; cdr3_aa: ASSVGQGGLNRYGYT
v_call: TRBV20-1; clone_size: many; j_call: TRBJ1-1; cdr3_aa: RVGTSNTEAF
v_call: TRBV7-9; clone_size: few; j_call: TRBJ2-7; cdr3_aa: ASSPTGARGY
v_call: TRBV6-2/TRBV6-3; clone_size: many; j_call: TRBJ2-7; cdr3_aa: ASSYYRDYEQY
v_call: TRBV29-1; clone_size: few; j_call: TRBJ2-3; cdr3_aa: SVSTGYGTDTQY
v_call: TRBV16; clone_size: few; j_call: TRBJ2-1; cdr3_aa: ASSQSRGGNEQF
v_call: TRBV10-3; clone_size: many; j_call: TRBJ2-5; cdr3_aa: AIRGQGATETQY
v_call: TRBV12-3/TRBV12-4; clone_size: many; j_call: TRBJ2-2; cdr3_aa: ASSLVGGPPGELF
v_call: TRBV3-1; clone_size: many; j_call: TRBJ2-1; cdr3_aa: ASSQGRDLEF
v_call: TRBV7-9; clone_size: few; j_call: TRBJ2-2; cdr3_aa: ASQHLEWVAGELF
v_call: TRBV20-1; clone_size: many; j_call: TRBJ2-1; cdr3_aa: SARVSSGGAGPNEQF
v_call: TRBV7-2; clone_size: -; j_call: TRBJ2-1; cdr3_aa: ASSPRASGGRHEQF
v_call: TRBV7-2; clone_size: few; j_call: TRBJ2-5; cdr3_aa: ASSWKASQETQY
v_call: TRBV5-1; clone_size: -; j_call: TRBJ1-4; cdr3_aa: ASSSDVFNEKLF
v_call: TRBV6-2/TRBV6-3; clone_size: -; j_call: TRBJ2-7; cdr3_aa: ASSLLANYYEQY
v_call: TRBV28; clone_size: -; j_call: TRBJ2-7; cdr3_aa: ASSPSGAYEQY
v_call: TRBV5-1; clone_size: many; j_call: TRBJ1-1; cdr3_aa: ASSRTGENTEAF
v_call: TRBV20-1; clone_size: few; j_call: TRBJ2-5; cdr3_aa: SPRGGRLETQY
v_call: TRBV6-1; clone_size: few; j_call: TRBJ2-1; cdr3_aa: ASSRRGHTLKGHNEQF
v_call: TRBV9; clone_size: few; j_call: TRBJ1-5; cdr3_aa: ASSVGGGGPPQH
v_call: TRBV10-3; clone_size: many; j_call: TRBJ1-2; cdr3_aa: AISELNYGYT
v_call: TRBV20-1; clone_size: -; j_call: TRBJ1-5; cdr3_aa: SARDSGAGSSFQPQH
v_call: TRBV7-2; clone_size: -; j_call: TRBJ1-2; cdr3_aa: ASSLRSLKGDGYT